The clone carrying this TCR beta chain was counted ten times or more. Antigen unknown. The CDR3 consists of 11 residues. Germline CDR1 reads SGHTA; CDR2 reads FQGNSA. Trimming removed 5 bases at V and 6 bases at J, with 5 bases between. The sample is drawn from a study of T cells after yellow fever vaccination. Study-wide background: Preparation of fractions with low cell numbers was performed using SMART-Seq v4 Ultra Low Input.

5'RACE template switching generated TCR cDNA, adding a universal primer site and UMIs. One entry per CDR3 protein results from TCRdb running MiXCR on the 5' RACE reads. The sample has hundreds of thousands of distinct CDR3 sequences, over 9% seen once. General study results and limits: Some clonotypes, a small share, were shared between CD4 and CD8 compartments. The study found a weaker secondary response that peaked faster, day 5 versus 15.

The chain links TRBV7-2 to TRBJ2-1; no clear D gene. The receptor was derived from a man in his thirties or forties who received the YFV17D yellow fever vaccine. The source was PBMCs, collected on the day of the yellow fever booster vaccination. The CDR3 sequence: CASSQPNEQFF. The CDR3 DNA is TGTGCCAGCAGCCAGCCCAATGAGCAGTTCTTC.